This T cell receptor beta chain stems from a study of cytomegalovirus exposure and HLA in healthy donors. The study ran its PCR with 60 Vbeta and 13 Jbeta primers. Profiled with immunoSEQ multiplex PCR; TCRdb holds only in-frame clones, not every one. The table lists 150,000 or so clones, over 60% of them singletons. Broader study findings: TRBV6-2, TRBV6-3 and some other V segments were excluded as indistinguishable. Altogether, about 160 TCR beta chains were recorded as cytomegalovirus-associated.

Concerning this clone: Its antigen remains unknown.

J was trimmed by 4 bases and V by 3 bases; bases with no gene match: 6. Germline-derived CDR1 and CDR2 are SGHDT and YYEEEE. This CDR3 region has 15 residues. The source material was PBMCs. This sequence originates from a male donor in good health and CMV-seronegative. V is TRBV5-6 and J is TRBJ2-2; TRBD1 matches at 7 bases. The CDR3 nucleotides read TGTGCCAGCAGCTCCTATGACAGGGTCACCGGGGAGCTGTTTTTT. It translates to CASSSYDRVTGELFF.